Following are 24 T cell receptor beta chains from one sample sequenced in a study of blood T cell repertoires in COVID-19. Sequencing was performed with immunoSEQ multiplex PCR; in TCRdb, only in-frame clones are kept and a portion is missing. The sample lists fewer than 100,000 clones, more than 65% seen once, with around 10% in the top ten. Sequenced input: peripheral blood. The receptors come from a man over 45 with acute or convalescent COVID-19.

The J gene is TRBJ1-1, the V gene TRBV6-2 or TRBV6-3, with D possibly TRBD1 on 5 matching bases. The V and J ends lost 0 bases and 5 bases respectively, with 16 bases between them. CDR3 length: 16 amino acids. Germline CDR1 is MNHEY and CDR2 is SVGEGT. The chain's CDR3 is CASSYSRAGTETEAFF. In DNA, the CDR3 is TGTGCCAGCAGTTACTCGCGGGCGGGGACGGAAACTGAAGCTTTCTTT.

The chain links TRBV6-5 to TRBJ1-5; possible D gene TRBD1, 6 bases. V lost 6 bases to trimming and J lost 1 base, with 10 bases between them. CDR3 size: 14 residues. Germline values: CDR1 MNHEY, CDR2 SVGAGI. The CDR3 DNA reads TGTGCCAGCAGCGTAGGACAGAGCAATCAGCCCCAGCATTTT. It encodes CASSVGQSNQPQHF.

The chain carries TRBV16 and TRBJ1-1; 8 bases agree with TRBD1. Unmatched junction bases numbered 7, after V lost 0 bases and J lost 10 bases. The CDR3 is 14 amino acids. The germline V gene encodes CDR1 KGHSY and CDR2 FQNENV. The CDR3 spells CASSQSSGQGLAFF. The CDR3 region has the DNA TGTGCCAGCAGCCAATCGAGCGGACAGGGCTTAGCTTTCTTT.

This chain joins TRBV7-2 and TRBJ2-2; TRBD1 is a possible D gene (6 bases). Trimming removed 4 bases from V and 0 bases from J, with 12 bases in between. CDR3 length: 16 amino acids. Germline CDR1 is SGHTA and CDR2 is FQGNSA. The CDR3 DNA follows: TGTGCCAGCAGCTCCTACAGGGATGCGAACACCGGGGAGCTGTTTTTT. Its protein is CASSSYRDANTGELFF.

This chain links TRBV19 with TRBJ2-6; 9 nucleotides agree with TRBD1. Germline V lookup: CDR1 LNHDA, CDR2 SQIVND (reference sequence). This CDR3 is 16 amino acids long. V lost 3 bases to trimming and J lost 3 bases; unmatched junction nucleotides: 3. In DNA form, the CDR3 reads TGTGCCAGTAGTATGGGACAGGGAGGTGGGGCCAACGTCCTGACTTTC. Protein sequence: CASSMGQGGGANVLTF.

This rearrangement joins TRBV7-8 to TRBJ1-1; 9 nucleotides agree with TRBD1. This CDR3 contains 13 residues. The germline CDR1 and CDR2 sequences are SGHVS and FQNEAQ. V trimming: 5 bases; J trimming: 4 bases; junction bases outside the gene matches: 2. The CDR3 bases are TGTGCCAGCAGCCGACAGGGGGTCACTGAAGCTTTCTTT. Translation: CASSRQGVTEAFF. Using reference TRBV7-8 and TRBJ1-1 for the parts outside the CDR3, the full variable domain is GAGVSQSPRYKVAKRGQDVALRCDPISGHVSLFWYQQALGQGPEFLTYFQNEAQLDKSGLPSDRFFAERPEGSVSTLKIQRTQQEDSAVYLCASSRQGVTEAFFGQGTRLTVV.

This rearrangement joins TRBV19 to TRBJ1-5, with D possibly TRBD1 on 6 matching bases. This CDR3 contains 17 residues. Germline V gene data show CDR1 as LNHDA and CDR2 as SQIVND (reference sequence). Trimming took 8 bases from V and 0 from J, leaving 20 bases between them. The CDR3 sequence is CASSQPTGRLSNQPQHF. CDR3 DNA: TGTGCCAGTTCACAACCAACAGGGCGACTTAGCAATCAGCCCCAGCATTTT.

The J gene is TRBJ2-1, the V gene TRBV4-3; D is possibly TRBD2 (7 bases). CDR1 and CDR2 from the germline V gene are LGHNA and YSLEER. V lost 1 base and J lost 3, with 10 bases in between. The CDR3 consists of 15 residues. CDR3 loop: CASSQGRGLYNEQFF. The CDR3 region has the DNA TGCGCCAGCAGCCAAGGGCGGGGGCTCTACAATGAGCAGTTCTTC.

The chain has TRBV29-1 and TRBJ1-3, with D perhaps matching TRBD1 (5 bases). The CDR3 loop spans 12 amino acids. Trimming shortened V by 7 bases and J by 1 base, and 8 bases separated the two germline ends. Germline lookup yields CDR1 SQVTM and CDR2 ANQGSEA. CDR3 protein: CSAQASGNTIYF. The CDR3 region has the DNA TGCAGCGCACAGGCATCTGGAAACACCATATATTTT.

The chain carries TRBV5-1 and TRBJ2-5, with TRBD2 matching over 11 bases. This CDR3 comprises 16 residues. V shed 0 bases, J shed 5 bases, and the junction held 6 bases outside the gene matches. Germline CDR1 reads SGHRS; CDR2 reads YFSETQ. CDR3 sequence (DNA): TGCGCCAGCAGCTTGGACACTAGCGGGGGTAGGGAGACCCAGTACTTC. Its translation: CASSLDTSGGRETQYF.

In this sample, this clone turned up a few times. The genes are TRBV5-1 and TRBJ2-5, with 7 bases identical to TRBD1. With V trimmed by 0 bases and J by 5 bases, 7 bases remained unmatched. Looked up from germline, CDR1 is SGHRS and CDR2 is YFSETQ. The CDR3 contains 15 residues. The CDR3 region has the DNA TGCGCCAGCAGCTTGGGTGTAGGGGGCCGGGAGACCCAGTACTTC. Translating it yields CASSLGVGGRETQYF.

This clone has only one observation. The chain recombines TRBV5-6 with TRBJ1-2; 8 positions match TRBD1. CDR3 length: 15 residues. CDR1 and CDR2 (germline): SGHDT, YYEEEE. J lost 6 bases, V lost 1 base, and 8 bases had no gene match. The CDR3 DNA reads TGTGCCAGCAGCTTGACCGCGACAGGGGTGGATGGCTACACCTTC. Its translation is CASSLTATGVDGYTF.

Judged by abundance, this clone is medium-sized. The V and J genes are TRBV4-3 and TRBJ2-2, with TRBD1 matching over 10 bases. V dropped 0 bases and J dropped 7; count of bases not matched to a gene: 8. The V gene's germline CDR1 is LGHNA and CDR2 YSLEER. The CDR3 length is 17 residues. This chain's CDR3 is CASSQEVRGQGNGELFF. The CDR3 DNA follows: TGCGCCAGCAGCCAAGAAGTTCGGGGACAGGGGAACGGGGAGCTGTTTTTT.

In DNA, the CDR3 is TGTGCCAGCAGCTCCAGGGGTCCCAATCAGCCCCAGCATTTT. Translating gives CASSSRGPNQPQHF. The chain employs TRBV7-2 and TRBJ1-5; possibly TRBD1 for D (6 bases). V was pared by 4 bases and J by 3 bases, with 10 bases between. This CDR3 has 14 amino acids. Per germline, CDR1 SGHTA and CDR2 FQGNSA.

This chain uses TRBV5-1 with TRBJ1-1; 7 bases match TRBD1. CDR3 size: 14 residues. Germline V gene lookup returns CDR1 SGHRS and CDR2 YFSETQ. Trimming cost V 4 bases and J 5 bases; bases outside gene matches: 8. The CDR3 loop reads CASSPGQTTTEAFF. DNA for the CDR3: TGCGCCAGCAGCCCGGGACAGACGACTACTGAAGCTTTCTTT.

The chain is built from TRBV9 and TRBJ1-1, with a possible D match to TRBD1 (5 bases). From germline, CDR1 is SGDLS and CDR2 YYNGEE. With 4 bases removed from V and 0 bases from J, the gap between germline ends came to 10 bases. The CDR3 totals 14 residues. The DNA for the CDR3 is TGTGCCAGCAGCCAGGGACTTCTGAACACTGAAGCTTTCTTT. It codes for CASSQGLLNTEAFF.

DNA for the CDR3: TGCAGCGTTGGAGGAATGAATCAGCCCCAGCATTTT. It yields the protein CSVGGMNQPQHF. The chain carries TRBV29-1 and TRBJ1-5; D remains ambiguous. The CDR3 sequence is 12 residues long. Germline CDR1 reads SQVTM; CDR2 reads ANQGSEA. V was shortened by 4 bases and J by 4 bases, with 8 bases between the two germline ends.

The rearrangement joins TRBV7-2 to TRBJ2-5; D gene ambiguous. Looked up from germline, CDR1 is SGHTA and CDR2 is FQGNSA. The CDR3 extends over 14 amino acids. Between the trimmed V and J ends, which lost 5 bases and 3 bases, there was a span of 13 bases. CDR3 protein: CASSPRGLKETQYF. CDR3 bases: TGTGCCAGCAGCCCGAGAGGTCTAAAAGAGACCCAGTACTTC.

The CDR3 spells CASSPRRTANQPQHF. Written as DNA, the CDR3 is TGTGCCAGCAGCCCCCGAAGGACAGCCAATCAGCCCCAGCATTTT. The chain recombines TRBV7-3 with TRBJ1-5, with D tentatively TRBD1 (6 bases). The CDR3 loop spans 15 amino acids. Germline V gene sequence: CDR1 SGHTA, CDR2 FQGTGA. V was shortened by 5 bases and J by 3 bases, with 14 bases between the two germline ends.

The chain couples TRBV5-8 to TRBJ2-3; 8 bases fit TRBD1. V lost 4 bases, J lost 2 bases, and 9 bases stayed unmatched. The germline CDR1 and CDR2 sequences are SGHTS and YDEGEE. CDR3 length: 16 amino acids. The CDR3 nucleotides read TGTGCCAGCAGCAAGCGGACAGGGTCTGTCACAGATACGCAGTATTTT. This gives the protein CASSKRTGSVTDTQYF.

J is TRBJ2-7 and V is TRBV25-1; D is unclear. Germline CDR1 MGHDK, CDR2 SYGVNS. CDR3 length equals 14 residues. V dropped 1 base and J dropped 0 bases, with 7 bases sitting between them. CDR3 in DNA: TGTGCCAGCAGTGAATGGGCCACCTCCTACGAGCAGTACTTC. This translates into CASSEWATSYEQYF.

The chain carries TRBV2 and TRBJ1-5, with 9 bases that match TRBD1. Germline CDR1 reads SNHLY; CDR2 reads FYNNEI. CDR3 size: 17 residues. V dropped 5 bases and J dropped 0; count of bases not matched to a gene: 8. In DNA, the CDR3 is TGTGCCAGCAGTCCAGCCGGGACAGGGCTTAGCAATCAGCCCCAGCATTTT. Its protein is CASSPAGTGLSNQPQHF.

This chain connects TRBV9 to TRBJ2-5; TRBD2 matches 12 bases. V was pared by 0 bases and J by 3 bases, with 0 bases of the junction left unmatched. The CDR3 has 15 residues. The germline gives CDR1 SGDLS, CDR2 YYNGEE. CDR3 residues: CASSVASGGEETQYF. As DNA, the CDR3 is TGTGCCAGCAGCGTAGCTAGCGGGGGGGAAGAGACCCAGTACTTC.

This chain links TRBV19 with TRBJ2-2; D is perhaps TRBD1 (6 bases). Per the germline V gene, CDR1 is LNHDA and CDR2 is SQIVND (reference sequence). The CDR3 totals 17 residues. V was cut by 5 bases and J by 6 bases, with 22 bases left in between. The chain's CDR3 is CASSHPTGKLDAGELFF. The CDR3 nucleotides read TGTGCCAGTAGTCATCCTACAGGGAAACTAGACGCCGGGGAGCTGTTTTTT.